What follows are 16 T cell receptor beta chains derived from one specimen sequenced in a study of identical twins. TCRdb re-derived calls from the 5' RACE reads in MiXCR, one entry per CDR3 protein. Altogether approximately 470,000 distinct CDR3 sequences are present, approximately 15% being singletons, with the ten largest covering 0.52%. The same data also contributed to another study, on yellow fever vaccine responses in identical twins.

The sequencing input was CD4+ T cells sorted from blood. The origin of the receptors is a woman in her late teens or twenties in good health.

This clonotype was detected only a few times. DNA of the CDR3: TGTGCCAGCAGCCCACCGGGGCCTAACTATGGCTACACCTTC. Encoded protein: CASSPPGPNYGYTF. The rearrangement uses TRBV14 and TRBJ1-2; tentative D call: TRBD1 (5 bases). This CDR3 comprises 14 residues. V lost 4 bases to trimming and J lost 0 bases, with 9 bases between them. Germline CDR1 and CDR2: SGHDN and FVKESK. The full variable domain, with the rest looked up from reference TRBV14 and TRBJ1-2, is EAGVTQFPSHSVIEKGQTVTLRCDPISGHDNLYWYRRVMGKEIKFLLHFVKESKQDESGMPNNRFLAERTGGTYSTLKVQPAELEDSGVYFCASSPPGPNYGYTFGSGTRLTVV.

Details on this clonotype: The junction and the germline gene differ at one end; a read error may be behind it. The chain is built from TRBV7-2 and TRBJ2-4; TRBD2 might be the D (6 bases). Germline V gene data show CDR1 as SGHTA and CDR2 as FQGNSA. CDR3 length: 11 amino acids. The chain's CDR3 is CASTSGDAKHF. DNA for the CDR3: TGTGCCAGCACCTCGGGGGACGCGAAGCACTTC.

The table lists this clonotype with a few counts. The J gene is TRBJ2-7, the V gene TRBV7-2, with 8 bases identical to TRBD1. The CDR3 totals 15 residues. Trimming cost V 6 bases and J 3 bases; bases outside gene matches: 10. Germline V gene lookup returns CDR1 SGHTA and CDR2 FQGNSA. CDR3 region: CASSPRDRNLYEQYF. The CDR3 coding sequence is TGTGCCAGCAGTCCCCGGGACAGGAACCTCTACGAGCAGTACTTC.

Concerning this clonotype: A much larger clone lies a single base off, so this may be a read error. This chain uses TRBV20-1 with TRBJ2-1; the match to TRBD2 covers 7 bases. The CDR3 runs to 16 residues. Germline CDR1 is DFQATT and CDR2 is SNEGSKA (reference sequence). The CDR3 loop is CSARGTSEGYYNEQSF. In nucleotides, the CDR3 is TGCAGTGCTAGAGGAACTAGCGAAGGATACTACAATGAGCAGTCCTTC.

This chain connects TRBV5-1 to TRBJ2-4; 10 bases agree with TRBD1. CDR1 is SGHRS and CDR2 is YFSETQ in the germline V gene. The CDR3 covers 16 residues. Trimming removed 2 bases from V and 5 bases from J; junction bases left unmatched: 7. CDR3 nucleotide sequence: TGCGCCAGCAGCTTACAACCGGGACAGGGGCAAAACATTCAGTACTTC. Amino acids: CASSLQPGQGQNIQYF.

This clonotype was recorded at least ten times. This chain connects TRBV29-1 to TRBJ2-2, with 9 bases identical to TRBD2. Trimming cost V 5 bases and J 4 bases; bases outside gene matches: 5. Germline-derived CDR1 and CDR2 are SQVTM and ANQGSEA. The CDR3 covers 14 residues. The CDR3 is CSVHERGVTGELFF. CDR3 in DNA: TGCAGCGTTCATGAGCGGGGGGTCACCGGGGAGCTGTTTTTT.

V gene TRBV6-2 or TRBV6-3 combines with J gene TRBJ2-5; 10 nucleotides line up with TRBD2. With V trimmed by 8 bases and J by 5 bases, 8 bases remained unmatched. Per germline, CDR1 MNHEY and CDR2 SVGEGT. The CDR3 is made up of 14 amino acids. The CDR3 here is CASSPSGRLETQYF. CDR3 nucleotide sequence: TGTGCCAGCTCCCCTAGCGGGAGATTGGAGACCCAGTACTTC.

This clonotype was counted only a few times. The chain recombines TRBV24-1 with TRBJ2-2, with 7 bases lining up with TRBD1. V lost 3 bases, J lost 4 bases, and 4 bases stayed unmatched. Germline assignment: CDR1 KGHDR and CDR2 SFDVKD. The CDR3 is 15 residues long. CDR3 DNA: TGTGCCACCAGTGATCGAGGGGGCCGCACCGGGGAGCTGTTTTTT. It specifies CATSDRGGRTGELFF.

This clonotype has a count of ten or more. The rearrangement links TRBV7-3 to TRBJ2-2; D is perhaps TRBD2 (5 bases). Germline-derived CDR1 and CDR2 are SGHTA and FQGTGA. There are 13 residues in the CDR3. Trimming removed 3 bases at V and 4 bases at J, with 6 bases between. In nucleotides, the CDR3 is TGTGCCAGCAGCTTTCGGGGCACCGGGGAGCTGTTTTTT. Residues: CASSFRGTGELFF.

This clonotype has ten or more counts. The V and J genes are TRBV7-9 and TRBJ2-3; 7 bases line up with TRBD1. This CDR3 spans 17 amino acids. The ends lost 0 bases at V and 3 bases at J; junction bases unmatched: 9. Germline assignment: CDR1 SEHNR and CDR2 FQNEAQ (reference sequence). The CDR3 coding sequence is TGTGCCAGCAGCTTAGCGAGGGGACAGCGTCTTACAGATACGCAGTATTTT. Protein product: CASSLARGQRLTDTQYF.

This chain joins TRBV12-3 or TRBV12-4 and TRBJ2-7, with TRBD2 identical over 8 bases. V was clipped by 6 bases and J by 6 bases; unmatched bases: 7. The CDR3 consists of 13 residues. The CDR3 DNA sequence: TGTGCCAGCAGCCCCGGGGGGGGCAGCGAGCAGTACTTC. Translation gives CASSPGGGSEQYF.

This clonotype was seen at least ten times. This chain uses TRBV12-3 or TRBV12-4 with TRBJ2-1, with TRBD2 as a possible D gene (5 bases). This CDR3 comprises 14 residues. V dropped 7 bases and J dropped 0 bases, with 10 bases sitting between them. CDR3 sequence: CASTPGSSYNEQFF. CDR3 DNA sequence: TGTGCCAGCACCCCTGGGAGCTCCTACAATGAGCAGTTCTTC.

This clonotype was counted ten times or more. The chain carries TRBV6-5 and TRBJ1-5; D is perhaps TRBD1 (6 bases). The V end lost 4 bases, the J end lost 5 bases, and 12 bases lay between the germline ends. This CDR3 comprises 14 residues. Germline CDR1 is MNHEY and CDR2 is SVGAGI. This chain's CDR3 is CASSFGQSDQPQHF. The CDR3 coding sequence is TGTGCCAGCAGTTTCGGACAGAGCGATCAGCCCCAGCATTTT.

The table lists this clonotype with a few counts. V is TRBV28 and J is TRBJ2-7; the D gene is possibly TRBD2 (6 bases). Germline loops: CDR1 MDHEN, CDR2 SYDVKM. The CDR3 has 12 amino acids. Trimming removed 5 bases at V and 7 bases at J, with 12 bases between. CDR3 bases: TGTGCCAGCAGTCCCCCTGGGGGGGAGCAGTACTTC. As protein: CASSPPGGEQYF.

This clonotype turned up a few times. The gene calls are TRBV20-1 and TRBJ1-1; 11 positions match TRBD1. Germline CDR1 DFQATT, CDR2 SNEGSKA (reference sequence). J lost 0 bases, V lost 4 bases, and 19 bases had no gene match. This CDR3 comprises 20 residues. The CDR3 is CSATISGTGGWVGLNTEAFF. In DNA form, the CDR3 reads TGCAGTGCTACCATTTCCGGGACAGGGGGTTGGGTGGGCCTGAACACTGAAGCTTTCTTT.

This clonotype has more than one count but fewer than ten. The genes are TRBV12-3 or TRBV12-4 and TRBJ2-5; TRBD2 agrees at 8 bases. The trim removed 4 bases at V and 5 bases at J, leaving 6 bases unmatched. The CDR3 has 14 amino acids. DNA of the CDR3: TGTGCCAGCAGTTCGGGACTAGTGGCGGAGACCCAGTACTTC. Protein product: CASSSGLVAETQYF.